This T cell receptor (beta chain) was recorded in a study of identical twins. Broader study findings: Out-of-frame alpha sequences common to twins exhibited an excess of low generation probability.

Template switching added a universal primer binding site, and final cDNA carried unique molecular identifiers. TCRdb independently ran MiXCR on the 5' RACE reads; one entry per CDR3 protein. This sample has about 520,000 distinct CDR3 sequences, with under 25% found just once. As for this clonotype: The antigen is undetermined.

The V end lost 0 bases, the J end lost 2 bases, and 11 bases lay between the germline ends. Germline loops: CDR1 MGHRA, CDR2 YSYEKL. The CDR3 runs 15 residues. The same sample was also studied in work on T cells expressing NK-cell markers.

The chain uses TRBV4-1 and TRBJ2-7, with a weak D call TRBD2 (6 bases). The sequenced material came from CD4+ T cells sorted from blood. This receptor was identified in a woman under 30 in good health. The CDR3 here is CASSQERTITYEQYF. In nucleotides, the CDR3 is TGCGCCAGCAGCCAAGAAAGGACTATTACCTACGAGCAGTACTTC.